Given below is one TCR beta chain in context. Its matching antigen is unknown. The sample belongs to a study of cytomegalovirus exposure and HLA in healthy donors. Study-level information: Earlier work reported approximately 110 million unique TCR beta sequences from some 170 million T cells.

Notes on the study in general: Later findings reportedly placed an Asian-associated ancestry cluster below the approximately 670-donor mean for N-insertions.

The CDR3 consists of 14 residues. Deletions cut 2 bases from V and 4 bases from J, with 9 bases between. Germline V gene sequence: CDR1 SGDLS, CDR2 YYNGEE. The PCR ran on 60 Vbeta and 13 Jbeta primers. TCRdb's copy holds only in-frame clones and misses some; the assay was immunoSEQ multiplex PCR. The sample has about 150,000 clones; 81% are singletons. This TCR was sampled from a man over 45 in good health and CMV-seropositive. The specimen sequenced was PBMCs. The rearrangement uses TRBV9 and TRBJ2-2; weak D call: TRBD2 (6 bases). The CDR3 is CASSVVGGTGELFF. CDR3 nucleotide sequence: TGTGCCAGCAGCGTCGTGGGGGGCACCGGGGAGCTGTTTTTT.